This TCR beta chain is from a study of early stage breast cancer tumors. Profiling relied on immunoSEQ multiplex PCR, and the TCRdb table lists in-frame clones only, not all of them. Counted here are 65,000 to 75,000 clones, 65% to 85% occurring once; the ten biggest clones make up about 4.4%. Trimming cost V 2 bases and J 9 bases, with 8 bases left between them. CDR1 is MNHNY, CDR2 SVGAGI, per germline (reference sequence). CDR3 length: 12 amino acids. The sequence derives from a person aged 35 to 50 with breast cancer. The chain couples TRBV6-6 to TRBJ1-5; D call uncertain. Sequenced input: blood. For the CDR3, the DNA is TGTGCCAGCAGTTACAATCAGGCGCCCCAGCATTTT. This gives the protein CASSYNQAPQHF.